The entry that follows covers one T cell receptor (beta chain) sequence. With 60 Vbeta and 13 Jbeta primers, the PCR was carried out. TCRdb's copy holds only in-frame clones and misses some; the assay was immunoSEQ multiplex PCR. The repertoire has about 67,000 clones, roughly 80% of them found once; the top ten carry about 3.2%. This record comes from a study of cytomegalovirus exposure and HLA in healthy donors. Germline V gene data show CDR1 as MDHEN and CDR2 as SYDVKM. The CDR3 has 13 residues. The V end was cut by 8 bases, the J end by 5 bases, with 13 bases between. Sequenced sample: PBMCs. The chain is built from TRBV28 and TRBJ2-1; maybe TRBD1 (5 bases). This receptor was identified in a woman in her twenties or thirties in good health and CMV-seronegative. The CDR3 protein is CASREDSNNEQFF. The CDR3 DNA is TGTGCCAGCCGAGAAGACAGTAACAATGAGCAGTTCTTC.